Each of the 5 T cell receptor beta chains below was sequenced from the same sample in a study of T-cell reconstitution after alpha-beta-depleted transplantation in children. As it was prepared, the TCRbeta library received unique molecular identifiers. TCRdb independently ran MiXCR on the PCR reads; one entry per CDR3 protein. The sample shows 95,000 to 150,000 distinct CDR3 sequences, roughly 23% of them seen only once. Sequencing used PBMCs, mostly from graft donor cells, obtained 180 days after TCRalphabeta/CD19-depleted stem cell transplant. These receptors came from a male patient under 10 years old who had a stem cell transplant for chronic granulomatous disease, so the T cells may come from the graft donor.

The V call is TRBV7-2, the J call TRBJ2-4; D call uncertain. Germline V gene data show CDR1 as SGHTA and CDR2 as FQGNSA. This CDR3 has 13 amino acids. V was shortened by 5 bases and J by 8 bases, with 13 bases between the two germline ends. CDR3: CASSPGLRDIQYF. Written as DNA, the CDR3 is TGTGCCAGCAGCCCCGGGCTTAGGGACATTCAGTACTTC.

This clonotype was observed many times. The V gene is TRBV28, the J gene TRBJ2-5; D may be TRBD1 or TRBD2 (5 bases each). The germline V and J ends were trimmed by 5 bases and 4 bases, with 8 bases remaining between them. Germline CDR1 MDHEN, CDR2 SYDVKM. The CDR3 totals 12 residues. The CDR3 DNA sequence: TGTGCCAGCAGTGGGACCCTAGAGACCCAGTACTTC. It yields the protein CASSGTLETQYF. The complete variable domain, with remaining parts taken from reference TRBV28 and TRBJ2-5, reads DVKVTQSSRYLVKRTGEKVFLECVQDMDHENMFWYRQDPGLGLRLIYFSYDVKMKEKGDIPEGYSVSREKKERFSLILESASTNQTSMYLCASSGTLETQYFGPGTRLLVL.

The chain links TRBV15 to TRBJ2-6, with D possibly being TRBD1 (6 bases). Germline V CDR1 and CDR2: LNHNV, YYDKDF (reference sequence). The CDR3 sequence is 16 residues long. V was cut by 3 bases and J by 3 bases, with 12 bases left in between. The CDR3 loop is CATSRTDRNGANVLTF. CDR3 nucleotides: TGTGCCACCAGCAGGACGGACAGAAATGGGGCCAACGTCCTGACTTTC.

The CDR3 DNA sequence: TGTGCCAGCAGCCCGGGACTGCCAAACACCGGGGAGCTGTTTTTT. Translating it yields CASSPGLPNTGELFF. The chain carries TRBV3-1 and TRBJ2-2, with a weak D call TRBD2 (6 bases). Between the trimmed V and J ends, which lost 4 bases and 2 bases, there was a span of 11 bases. Germline assignment: CDR1 LGHDT and CDR2 YNNKEL (reference sequence). The CDR3 is made up of 15 amino acids. The full variable domain, with the rest looked up from reference TRBV3-1 and TRBJ2-2, is DTAVSQTPKYLVTQMGNDKSIKCEQNLGHDTMYWYKQDSKKFLKIMFSYNNKELIINETVPNRFSPKSPDKAHLNLHINSLELGDSAVYFCASSPGLPNTGELFFGEGSRLTVL.

The chain recombines TRBV5-1 with TRBJ2-5, with TRBD2 matching 12 bases. The trim removed 3 bases at V and 5 bases at J, leaving 5 bases unmatched. Germline V CDR1 and CDR2: SGHRS, YFSETQ. The CDR3 runs to 15 residues. Here the CDR3 DNA reads TGCGCCAGCAGCTACGGACTAGCGGGAACCGAGACCCAGTACTTC. Amino acid sequence: CASSYGLAGTETQYF.